This paragraph reports one TCR beta chain. Its target is unknown. The same CDR3 is also encoded by other DNA sequences in this sample. This sample is part of a study of shared clonotypes between healthy human individuals. Looking at the study overall: The study used three CD4 naive, three CD4 memory, two CD8 naive and one CD8 memory plate per donor. Regarding the study as a whole: There were few donors, and this limited the genetic and exposure-history diversity represented. With four donors compared, 4.5% to 6.5% of naive CD4 clonotypes were shared. Depth of sequencing was expected to influence donor clonotype sharing.

V lost 3 bases, J lost 9 bases, and 3 bases lay in between. This CDR3 comprises 11 residues. Germline V gives CDR1 ENHRY, CDR2 SYGVKD. Assay: immunoSEQ multiplex PCR; the TCRdb copy retains only in-frame clones and omits some. Of more than 2,000,000 clones listed, roughly nine tenths are singletons. The specimen sequenced was naive CD4+ T cells sorted from blood. Subset denoted: CD45RA+ positively selected. This sequence originates from a man younger than 35 in good health. This chain uses TRBV10-3 with TRBJ1-6; D gene uncertain. The CDR3 nucleotides are TGTGCCATCAGTGATGGTTCACCCCTCCACTTT. Amino acid sequence: CAISDGSPLHF.